The 11 T cell receptor beta chains given below trace back to one sample, sequenced in a study of T cell changes during pregnancy in multiple sclerosis (dated by TCRdb to between 2018 and 2021). Libraries were made using the immunoSEQ multiplex PCR assay. TCRdb provides this immuneACCESS table in a form limited to in-frame rearrangements. Some clones are lacking; in checked studies, under half of them reflect an unresolved V gene, and why the rest are absent is not known. For this sample the table gives some 64,000 clones, of which roughly 90% were detected only once. Around 2.3% of the sample comes from the top ten. Sequenced here: peripheral blood, sampled in the first trimester of pregnancy. Source of these receptors: a female donor with multiple sclerosis, enrolled in a pregnancy study.

This clone was counted a single time. J is TRBJ2-3 and V is TRBV7-9, with TRBD2 identical over 8 bases. V dropped 2 bases and J dropped 4; count of bases not matched to a gene: 5. CDR1 and CDR2 from the germline V gene are SEHNR and FQNEAQ (reference sequence). The CDR3 totals 15 residues. The CDR3 nucleotides read TGTGCCAGCAGCTTAAGACGGGAGGGGGCAGATACGCAGTATTTT. As protein: CASSLRREGADTQYF.

The J gene is TRBJ1-1, the V gene TRBV7-3; possible D gene TRBD1, 6 bases. Germline values: CDR1 SGHTA, CDR2 FQGTGA. The CDR3 spans 19 residues. The germline V and J ends were trimmed by 4 bases and 1 base, with 25 bases remaining between them. The CDR3 coding sequence is TGTGCCAGCAGCTCCCACGCAATTCCCGGGAGGGACAAGAACACTGAAGCTTTCTTT. This codes for CASSSHAIPGRDKNTEAFF.

J is TRBJ1-2 and V is TRBV5-5; tentatively, D is TRBD1 (5 bases). There are 14 residues in the CDR3. V lost 0 bases to trimming and J lost 8 bases, with 14 bases between them. CDR1 and CDR2 from the germline V gene are SGHKS and YYEKEE (reference sequence). The CDR3 bases are TGTGCCAGCAGCTTGGCCGCGGGGGTGGACGGCTACACCTTC. As protein: CASSLAAGVDGYTF.

The rearrangement uses TRBV15 and TRBJ2-1; tentative D call: TRBD1 (5 bases). Germline loops: CDR1 LNHNV, CDR2 YYDKDF (reference sequence). The germline V and J ends were trimmed by 0 bases and 5 bases, with 11 bases remaining between them. The CDR3 is made up of 15 amino acids. CDR3 sequence (DNA): TGTGCCACCAGCAGAGACAGGGTTCTCGACAATGAGCAGTTCTTC. As protein: CATSRDRVLDNEQFF.

V and J are TRBV19 and TRBJ2-3, with D possibly TRBD2 on 6 matching bases. V shed 2 bases and J shed 6 bases, with 15 bases lying between them. CDR1 and CDR2 (germline): LNHDA, SQIVND (reference sequence). This CDR3 contains 15 residues. CDR3 DNA: TGTGCCAGTAGTATAACTTGGGACTCCCGGGATACGCAGTATTTT. It specifies CASSITWDSRDTQYF.

The V gene is TRBV6-4, the J gene TRBJ2-3; D uncertain. CDR1 MRHNA and CDR2 SNTAGT come from the germline V gene. CDR3 length: 13 residues. V lost 3 bases and J 4 bases, leaving 8 bases between the germline ends. The CDR3 DNA reads as TGTGCCAGCAGTGAAATTGACTCAGATACGCAGTATTTT. Translation gives CASSEIDSDTQYF.

The chain has TRBV6-1 and TRBJ2-3; D possibly corresponds to TRBD2 (5 bases). Trimming took 7 bases from V and 0 from J, leaving 11 bases between them. Germline loops: CDR1 MNHNS, CDR2 SASEGT. CDR3 length: 14 amino acids. In DNA form, the CDR3 reads TGTGCCAGCATAAAAGCGGCTAGCACAGATACGCAGTATTTT. It translates to CASIKAASTDTQYF.

V is TRBV18 and J is TRBJ2-5; 7 bases map to TRBD1. Germline CDR1 is KGHSH and CDR2 is LQKENI. The ends lost 6 bases at V and 2 bases at J; junction bases unmatched: 9. The CDR3 is 15 amino acids. The chain's CDR3 is CASSITGASQETQYF. CDR3 DNA sequence: TGTGCCAGCTCGATCACAGGGGCCTCACAAGAGACCCAGTACTTC. Full variable domain (remainder filled in from reference TRBV18 and TRBJ2-5): NAGVMQNPRHLVRRRGQEARLRCSPMKGHSHVYWYRQLPEEGLKFMVYLQKENIIDESGMPKERFSAEFPKEGPSILRIQQVVRGDSAAYFCASSITGASQETQYFGPGTRLLVL.

V is TRBV28 and J is TRBJ2-2; perhaps TRBD1 as D (5 bases). This CDR3 spans 15 amino acids. Germline lookup yields CDR1 MDHEN and CDR2 SYDVKM. Trimming removed 4 bases at V and 0 bases at J, with 9 bases between. The CDR3 here is CASSWTLSNTGELFF. CDR3 nucleotides: TGTGCCAGCAGTTGGACATTATCGAACACCGGGGAGCTGTTTTTT.

This chain connects TRBV25-1 to TRBJ1-1; D perhaps matches TRBD1 (5 bases). The CDR3 spans 14 residues. CDR1 and CDR2 (germline): MGHDK, SYGVNS. The V end lost 0 bases, the J end lost 11 bases, and 16 bases lay between the germline ends. This chain's CDR3 is CASSEYGGSDLAFF. DNA for the CDR3: TGTGCCAGCAGTGAATACGGGGGGAGTGATTTGGCTTTCTTT.

This chain joins TRBV7-2 and TRBJ2-3; 7 bases agree with TRBD1. The CDR3 is 16 amino acids. The trim removed 5 bases at V and 1 base at J, leaving 9 bases unmatched. Germline V gene sequence: CDR1 SGHTA, CDR2 FQGNSA. The DNA of the CDR3 is TGTGCCAGCAGCGCGGACCTGACAGGGCGCACAGATACGCAGTATTTT. Its translation is CASSADLTGRTDTQYF.